This TCR beta chain is drawn from a study of human T cells and chemical hapten exposure. Study in general: Throughout a study of roughly 25 weeks, patients underwent weekly scalp administration of diphenylcyclopropenone doses.

The CDR3 length is 15 residues. Unmatched junction bases numbered 7, after V lost 5 bases and J lost 0 bases. Germline CDR1 SEHNR, CDR2 FQNEAQ (reference sequence). Time point indicated: patch test 1, 2 weeks after DPC sensitization. The treatment here: therapeutic diphenylcyclopropenone sensitization with weekly scalp DPC. The starting material, unfractionated whole blood, was used for total RNA extraction. Study-wide points: Positively correlated with patch test score were the counts of PT1 expanded TCRs.

The table lists this clonotype with many counts. Its antigen is not known. In the authors' workflow: Samples had a median of around 91,000 TCRs, ranging roughly 23,224 to 690,600. Via MiXCR, TCRdb re-called the RACE reads, giving one row per CDR3 protein. The V and J calls follow TCRdb's processing rather than the paper's. The data show tens of thousands of distinct CDR3 sequences, 9.5% to 12% seen once. The V and J genes are TRBV7-9 and TRBJ2-7; 7 nucleotides match TRBD1. This receptor was taken from a woman aged 40 to 49 with alopecia areata. Some clones in this sample may be carry-over from other donors' samples. The sequenced sample was whole blood, obtained in connection with sensitization to the hapten diphenylcyclopropenone (DPC). The CDR3 spells CASSPRTGTSYEQYF. The DNA of the CDR3 is TGTGCCAGCAGCCCCAGGACAGGAACCTCCTACGAGCAGTACTTC.